This T cell receptor (beta chain) was sequenced in a study of T cell repertoires in cytomegalovirus infection. Overall study context: Shared public TCR beta signatures pointed to both CMV infection and a matching HLA type.

Using its own MiXCR run on the reads, TCRdb lists one record per CDR3 protein. The data contain under 800,000 distinct CDR3 sequences, less than 25% of them singletons. Study findings and constraints: Identification of carriers of CMV plus the relevant HLA was performed using cumulative public TCR beta family frequency.

This clonotype turned up a few times. The target antigen is unknown. The V end lost 3 bases, the J end lost 7 bases, and 19 bases lay between the germline ends. Germline CDR1 SGHVS, CDR2 FQNEAQ. There are 16 residues in the CDR3. This TCR derives from a human donor in good health (CMV status not recorded). Some clones in this sample may be carry-over from other donors' samples. The chain combines TRBV7-8 with TRBJ2-1, with D possibly matching TRBD2 (5 bases). Sequences were obtained from CD8+ T cells from PBMCs. The CDR3 coding sequence is TGTGCCAGCAGCTTGGTCTTAGGAGGCGGAGAAAATGAGCAGTTCTTC. This sequence encodes CASSLVLGGGENEQFF.